A selection of T cell receptor beta chains follows, all from one sample in a study of blood T cell repertoires in COVID-19. Data came from immunoSEQ multiplex PCR; TCRdb stores just in-frame clones and leaves some out. Here the sample spans under 45,000 clones, about 88% being singletons. Sequencing input: peripheral blood. The receptors were gathered from a human donor in a cohort sampled during active COVID-19. CDR3s include the opening cysteine and the closing phenylalanine or tryptophan. D genes are given only for firm matches. Clone size is stated in some rows and not others, as once, few, many or a class when expanded.

cdr3_length: 15; clone_size: -; v_call: TRBV27; j_call: TRBJ2-5; d_call: -; cdr3_nt: TGTGCCAGCAGGATGGGTTTAGGGGATGTAGAGACCCAGTACTTC; cdr3_aa: CASRMGLGDVETQYF
cdr3_length: 14; clone_size: -; v_call: TRBV19; j_call: TRBJ2-1; d_call: TRBD1; cdr3_nt: TGTGCCAGTAGGGGACAGGGGTCCGGCAATGAGCAGTTCTTC; cdr3_aa: CASRGQGSGNEQFF
cdr3_length: 15; clone_size: -; v_call: TRBV2; j_call: TRBJ1-6; d_call: -; cdr3_nt: TGTGCCAGCCGGGAGCTTAGCTCCTATAATTCACCCCTCCACTTT; cdr3_aa: CASRELSSYNSPLHF
cdr3_length: 13; clone_size: -; v_call: TRBV6-6; j_call: TRBJ2-2; d_call: TRBD2; cdr3_nt: TGTGCCAGCAGTAATGGGGGGGTTGGGGAGCTGTTTTTT; cdr3_aa: CASSNGGVGELFF
cdr3_length: 13; clone_size: -; v_call: TRBV9; j_call: TRBJ2-7; d_call: -; cdr3_nt: TGTGCCAGCAGCGTATCTCCTCTCTACGAGCAGTACTTC; cdr3_aa: CASSVSPLYEQYF
cdr3_length: 13; clone_size: -; v_call: TRBV6-5; j_call: TRBJ1-2; d_call: -; cdr3_nt: TGTGCCAGCCCCGCAGGATCTAACTATGGCTACACCTTC; cdr3_aa: CASPAGSNYGYTF
cdr3_length: 15; clone_size: -; v_call: TRBV9; j_call: TRBJ2-2; d_call: -; cdr3_nt: TGTGCCAGCAGCTCGGGACAAAGGGCCACCGGGGAGCTGTTTTTT; cdr3_aa: CASSSGQRATGELFF
cdr3_length: 17; clone_size: -; v_call: TRBV5-1; j_call: TRBJ2-7; d_call: TRBD1; cdr3_nt: TGCGCCAGCAGCTTGTTTGCGAATCCAGGGGGTGGCGACGAGCAGTACTTC; cdr3_aa: CASSLFANPGGGDEQYF
cdr3_length: 17; clone_size: -; v_call: TRBV5-1; j_call: TRBJ2-1; d_call: TRBD2; cdr3_nt: TGCGCCAGCAGCCCTTTCACAACTAGCGGGGCCCTGGGTGAGCAGTTCTTC; cdr3_aa: CASSPFTTSGALGEQFF
cdr3_length: 16; clone_size: -; v_call: TRBV7-9; j_call: TRBJ2-3; d_call: TRBD2; cdr3_nt: TGTGCCAGCAGCCCCTGGACGGGGGGTTCCACAGATACGCAGTATTTT; cdr3_aa: CASSPWTGGSTDTQYF
cdr3_length: 15; clone_size: -; v_call: TRBV19; j_call: TRBJ1-4; d_call: -; cdr3_nt: TGTGCCAGTAGTATAGCGCGGTCAACTAATGAAAAACTGTTTTTT; cdr3_aa: CASSIARSTNEKLFF
cdr3_length: 11; clone_size: -; v_call: TRBV20-1; j_call: TRBJ2-1; d_call: TRBD2; cdr3_nt: TGCAGTGCTAGGTGGGGGGGTGAGCAGTTCTTC; cdr3_aa: CSARWGGEQFF
cdr3_length: 11; clone_size: -; v_call: TRBV19; j_call: TRBJ1-2; d_call: -; cdr3_nt: TGTGCCAGTAGCCAGGTATATGGCTACACCTTC; cdr3_aa: CASSQVYGYTF
cdr3_length: 13; clone_size: -; v_call: TRBV20-1; j_call: TRBJ1-1; d_call: -; cdr3_nt: TGCAGTGCTAGTACCCCCTCGGGGGTAGACGCTTTCTTT; cdr3_aa: CSASTPSGVDAFF
cdr3_length: 15; clone_size: -; v_call: TRBV19; j_call: TRBJ2-5; d_call: TRBD2; cdr3_nt: TGTGCCAGTAGTACGGTAGCGGGGGGGCCGGAGACCCAGTACTTC; cdr3_aa: CASSTVAGGPETQYF
cdr3_length: 17; clone_size: -; v_call: TRBV19; j_call: TRBJ1-4; d_call: -; cdr3_nt: TGTGCCAGTAGTATTGTAGGAGGGGCAACGCAGGATGAAAAACTGTTTTTT; cdr3_aa: CASSIVGGATQDEKLFF
cdr3_length: 14; clone_size: -; v_call: TRBV19; j_call: TRBJ1-5; d_call: -; cdr3_nt: TGTGCCAGTAGTATAGGAGGGGAGGGAAGGCCCCAGCATTTT; cdr3_aa: CASSIGGEGRPQHF
cdr3_length: 14; clone_size: once; v_call: TRBV19; j_call: TRBJ1-2; d_call: TRBD1; cdr3_nt: TGTGCCAGTAGTTCGGACAGGGGAGACTATGGCTACACCTTC; cdr3_aa: CASSSDRGDYGYTF
cdr3_length: 13; clone_size: once; v_call: TRBV12-3/TRBV12-4; j_call: TRBJ1-5; d_call: -; cdr3_nt: TGTGCCAGCAGGGAGACAGCTAATCAGCCCCAGCATTTT; cdr3_aa: CASRETANQPQHF
cdr3_length: 16; clone_size: few; v_call: TRBV5-1; j_call: TRBJ2-1; d_call: TRBD1; cdr3_nt: TGCGCCAGCAGCTTGGCGAGGACAGGGGGTTCCGATGAGCAGTTCTTC; cdr3_aa: CASSLARTGGSDEQFF
cdr3_length: 15; clone_size: -; v_call: TRBV11-2; j_call: TRBJ2-1; d_call: -; cdr3_nt: TGTGCCAGCAGCTTGGGGCAGGGAATCCACAATGAGCAGTTCTTC; cdr3_aa: CASSLGQGIHNEQFF
cdr3_length: 13; clone_size: -; v_call: TRBV18; j_call: TRBJ1-2; d_call: -; cdr3_nt: TGTGCCAGCTCACCACAAAACTACTATGGCTACACCTTC; cdr3_aa: CASSPQNYYGYTF
cdr3_length: 17; clone_size: once; v_call: TRBV19; j_call: TRBJ1-1; d_call: TRBD1; cdr3_nt: TGTGCCAGTAGCTACGACCCCTATCGACAGGGGAGGACTGAAGCTTTCTTT; cdr3_aa: CASSYDPYRQGRTEAFF
cdr3_length: 16; clone_size: -; v_call: TRBV7-8; j_call: TRBJ2-3; d_call: TRBD2; cdr3_nt: TGTGCCAGCAGCTCCCTTATCGGCGGGGGTTCAGATACGCAGTATTTT; cdr3_aa: CASSSLIGGGSDTQYF
cdr3_length: 16; clone_size: -; v_call: TRBV28; j_call: TRBJ2-2; d_call: TRBD2; cdr3_nt: TGTGCCAGCAGTTTCGTGTGGACTAGCGGGGCCGGGGAGCTGTTTTTT; cdr3_aa: CASSFVWTSGAGELFF
cdr3_length: 13; clone_size: -; v_call: TRBV6-2/TRBV6-3; j_call: TRBJ1-1; d_call: -; cdr3_nt: TGTGCCAGCAGTTCCAAAACATACACTGAAGCTTTCTTT; cdr3_aa: CASSSKTYTEAFF
cdr3_length: 14; clone_size: few; v_call: TRBV7-9; j_call: TRBJ1-1; d_call: -; cdr3_nt: TGTGCCAGCAGCTTATCGTCGGGGGACACTGAAGCTTTCTTT; cdr3_aa: CASSLSSGDTEAFF
cdr3_length: 16; clone_size: few; v_call: TRBV28; j_call: TRBJ2-3; d_call: -; cdr3_nt: TGTGCCAGCGACCAAGCAGGGTGGGTCCTCACAGATACGCAGTATTTT; cdr3_aa: CASDQAGWVLTDTQYF
cdr3_length: 14; clone_size: few; v_call: TRBV5-1; j_call: TRBJ1-6; d_call: TRBD1; cdr3_nt: TGCGCCAGCAGCCGGGACAGGGAGAGGCCACCCCTCCACTTT; cdr3_aa: CASSRDRERPPLHF
cdr3_length: 15; clone_size: -; v_call: TRBV6-1; j_call: TRBJ1-1; d_call: -; cdr3_nt: TGTGCCAGCAGTGAAGCCTTTGTCGGGAACACTGAAGCTTTCTTT; cdr3_aa: CASSEAFVGNTEAFF
cdr3_length: 18; clone_size: -; v_call: TRBV27; j_call: TRBJ2-6; d_call: -; cdr3_nt: TGTGCCAGCAGACAGGGAGGGTTTCGGAGCTCTGGGGCCAACGTCCTGACTTTC; cdr3_aa: CASRQGGFRSSGANVLTF
cdr3_length: 15; clone_size: -; v_call: TRBV4-1; j_call: TRBJ1-6; d_call: -; cdr3_nt: TGCGCCAGCAGCCTCCTAGGAGGGAGAAATTCACCCCTCCACTTT; cdr3_aa: CASSLLGGRNSPLHF
cdr3_length: 14; clone_size: -; v_call: TRBV7-2; j_call: TRBJ2-5; d_call: -; cdr3_nt: TGTGCCAGCAGCAAATACGGGTTGCAAGAGACCCAGTACTTC; cdr3_aa: CASSKYGLQETQYF
cdr3_length: 13; clone_size: -; v_call: TRBV6-6; j_call: TRBJ2-5; d_call: -; cdr3_nt: TGTGCCAGCAGCGACGGGAACCAAGAGACCCAGTACTTC; cdr3_aa: CASSDGNQETQYF
cdr3_length: 13; clone_size: -; v_call: TRBV30; j_call: TRBJ2-5; d_call: TRBD2; cdr3_nt: TGTGCTGAGGCCGGGAGGGGACGAGAGACCCAGTACTTC; cdr3_aa: CAEAGRGRETQYF
cdr3_length: 17; clone_size: -; v_call: TRBV7-9; j_call: TRBJ2-2; d_call: -; cdr3_nt: TGTGCCAGCAGCTTAGACGTAGGGGCACCGGACACCGGGGAGCTGTTTTTT; cdr3_aa: CASSLDVGAPDTGELFF
cdr3_length: 19; clone_size: medium-sized; v_call: TRBV5-6; j_call: TRBJ2-5; d_call: -; cdr3_nt: TGTGCCAGCAGCTTTATTGTAAGGGGCCAGAGGTATGCCCAAGAGACCCAGTACTTC; cdr3_aa: CASSFIVRGQRYAQETQYF
cdr3_length: 15; clone_size: once; v_call: TRBV10-3; j_call: TRBJ1-2; d_call: TRBD1; cdr3_nt: TGTGCCATCGCAATTCAGGGGGCGGGTAACTATGGCTACACCTTC; cdr3_aa: CAIAIQGAGNYGYTF
cdr3_length: 15; clone_size: -; v_call: TRBV9; j_call: TRBJ1-1; d_call: -; cdr3_nt: TGTGCCAGCAGCCCAATACAGATGCTGAACACTGAAGCTTTCTTT; cdr3_aa: CASSPIQMLNTEAFF
cdr3_length: 16; clone_size: -; v_call: TRBV19; j_call: TRBJ2-3; d_call: TRBD2; cdr3_nt: TGTGCCAGTAGGCATAGCGGGGGAATATACACAGATACGCAGTATTTT; cdr3_aa: CASRHSGGIYTDTQYF
cdr3_length: 14; clone_size: -; v_call: TRBV10-3; j_call: TRBJ2-5; d_call: -; cdr3_nt: TGTGCCATCAGCAAGGGTCCAGGGGAGGAGACCCAGTACTTC; cdr3_aa: CAISKGPGEETQYF
cdr3_length: 17; clone_size: -; v_call: TRBV4-3; j_call: TRBJ1-2; d_call: TRBD1; cdr3_nt: TGCGCCAGCAGCCAAGATTGGACAGGGGGCTTTTTCTATGGCTACACCTTC; cdr3_aa: CASSQDWTGGFFYGYTF
cdr3_length: 15; clone_size: -; v_call: TRBV18; j_call: TRBJ1-5; d_call: TRBD1; cdr3_nt: TGTGCCAGCTCAGCCACAGGGGCGAGCAATCAGCCCCAGCATTTT; cdr3_aa: CASSATGASNQPQHF
cdr3_length: 15; clone_size: -; v_call: TRBV6-5; j_call: TRBJ2-5; d_call: -; cdr3_nt: TGTGCCAGCAGTTACTCATCGCAGGGCCTAGGGGCCCAGTACTTC; cdr3_aa: CASSYSSQGLGAQYF
cdr3_length: 15; clone_size: -; v_call: TRBV6-5; j_call: TRBJ2-3; d_call: TRBD1; cdr3_nt: TGTGCCAGCAGGGGGACAGGGTACAGCACAGATACGCAGTATTTT; cdr3_aa: CASRGTGYSTDTQYF
cdr3_length: 15; clone_size: -; v_call: TRBV18; j_call: TRBJ1-2; d_call: -; cdr3_nt: TGTGCCAGCTCACCACCCTCGGGACACAACTATGGCTACACCTTC; cdr3_aa: CASSPPSGHNYGYTF
cdr3_length: 15; clone_size: -; v_call: TRBV2; j_call: TRBJ2-3; d_call: TRBD2; cdr3_nt: TGTGCCAGCAGTGAATCTAGCGGGGGACCCTATAGGCAGTATTTT; cdr3_aa: CASSESSGGPYRQYF
cdr3_length: 16; clone_size: -; v_call: TRBV6-6; j_call: TRBJ2-3; d_call: TRBD2; cdr3_nt: TGTGCCAGCAGTCTGGTCGCGGGGGGGCGCACAGATACGCAGTATTTT; cdr3_aa: CASSLVAGGRTDTQYF
cdr3_length: 14; clone_size: -; v_call: TRBV5-1; j_call: TRBJ1-6; d_call: -; cdr3_nt: TGCGCCAGCAGCTTGGACACCTCTCCGACACCCCTCCACTTT; cdr3_aa: CASSLDTSPTPLHF
cdr3_length: 14; clone_size: few; v_call: TRBV11-3; j_call: TRBJ1-5; d_call: TRBD1; cdr3_nt: TGTGCCAGCAGCTTAGTCGCAGGGGGCATCAGCCAGCATTTT; cdr3_aa: CASSLVAGGISQHF
cdr3_length: 12; clone_size: -; v_call: TRBV2; j_call: TRBJ1-4; d_call: -; cdr3_nt: TGTGCCAGCATCCAGACAGCGGAAAAACTGTTTTTT; cdr3_aa: CASIQTAEKLFF
cdr3_length: 12; clone_size: -; v_call: TRBV29-1; j_call: TRBJ1-2; d_call: -; cdr3_nt: TGCAGCGTGAGAACAGGGACGGATGGCTACACCTTC; cdr3_aa: CSVRTGTDGYTF
cdr3_length: 17; clone_size: -; v_call: TRBV6-1; j_call: TRBJ2-1; d_call: TRBD1; cdr3_nt: TGTGCCAGCAGTGAAGCGTCGGGACAGGGGATCTACAATGAGCAGTTCTTC; cdr3_aa: CASSEASGQGIYNEQFF